The 27 T cell receptor beta chains listed next were all sequenced from one sample in a study of Graves' ophthalmopathy and Graves' hyperthyroidism. For repertoire sequencing, the TCR beta CDR3 regions were amplified from RNA transcripts. Investigators did first-round RT-PCR with HTBI primers, then second-round multiplex PCR. From the multiplex PCR reads, TCRdb called clonotypes with MiXCR, one entry per CDR3 protein. The sample comprises approximately 410,000 distinct CDR3 sequences, 15% of which are singletons, and approximately 7% rests with the top ten. The sample consisted of peripheral blood. Receptor source: a woman aged 18-29 years with stable Graves' hyperthyroidism.

There are many counts of this clonotype. The chain carries TRBV6-2 or TRBV6-3 and TRBJ1-5; D is undetermined. Germline lookup yields CDR1 MNHEY and CDR2 SVGEGT. The CDR3 runs 15 residues. V lost 1 base and J 0 bases, leaving 7 bases between the germline ends. The CDR3 is CASSYWASSNQPQHF. The CDR3 nucleotides read TGTGCCAGCAGTTACTGGGCCAGTAGCAATCAGCCCCAGCATTTT.

This clonotype was picked up many times. V and J are TRBV6-1 and TRBJ2-7; 9 bases fit TRBD1. The CDR3 runs 14 residues. Unmatched junction bases numbered 8, after V lost 6 bases and J lost 5 bases. Germline CDR1 MNHNS, CDR2 SASEGT. The CDR3 region is CASRPRTGAHEQYF. Here the CDR3 DNA reads TGTGCCAGCAGACCACGGACAGGGGCCCACGAGCAGTACTTC.

This clonotype showed up many times. The chain is built from TRBV2 and TRBJ2-5, with 8 bases that match TRBD1. Trimming cost V 1 base and J 5 bases; bases outside gene matches: 6. Germline lookup yields CDR1 SNHLY and CDR2 FYNNEI. This CDR3 region has 15 residues. CDR3 nucleotides: TGTGCCAGCAGTGAAGGGACAGGGCCAAGCGAGACCCAGTACTTC. The encoded protein is CASSEGTGPSETQYF.

There are many counts of this clonotype. The chain links TRBV7-2 to TRBJ2-5; D possibly uses TRBD1 or TRBD2 (7 bases each). V was cut by 3 bases and J by 4 bases, with 12 bases left in between. Germline values: CDR1 SGHTA, CDR2 FQGNSA. The CDR3 covers 14 residues. CDR3 sequence (DNA): TGTGCCAGCAGCTTCCAGGGGGGGGGAGAGACCCAGTACTTC. Translated, it gives CASSFQGGGETQYF.

This clonotype was detected ten times or more. The chain carries TRBV27 and TRBJ2-7, with D unclear. The CDR3 totals 17 residues. The germline gives CDR1 MNHEY, CDR2 SMNVEV (reference sequence). Trimming pared 3 bases from V and 0 bases from J, leaving 18 bases between. The CDR3 sequence: CASSLNFLSTVSYEQYF. DNA of the CDR3: TGTGCCAGCAGTTTGAATTTCCTAAGTACCGTCTCCTACGAGCAGTACTTC.

Only a few counts were recorded for this clonotype. This may be a read error, as it is one base from a much larger clone. The rearrangement joins TRBV6-1 to TRBJ2-5, with TRBD1 as a possible D gene (6 bases). This CDR3 is 13 amino acids long. V was trimmed by 2 bases and J by 4 bases, leaving 8 bases between them. The V gene's germline CDR1 is MNHNS and CDR2 SASEGT. The CDR3 here is CASSEQGRETQYF. The CDR3 DNA follows: TGTGCCAGCAGTGAACAGGGGAGAGAGACCCAGTACTTC.

This clonotype was counted a few times. The chain is built from TRBV12-3 or TRBV12-4 and TRBJ1-1, with a possible D match to TRBD1 (5 bases). The CDR3 runs 14 residues. V was clipped by 6 bases and J by 0 bases, with 11 bases between them. As DNA, the CDR3 is TGTGCCAGCAGGGCCGACAGCCTGAACACTGAAGCTTTCTTT. Translated, it gives CASRADSLNTEAFF.

This clonotype appeared many times. J is TRBJ1-1 and V is TRBV27; no clear D. CDR3 size: 14 residues. CDR1 and CDR2 from the germline V gene are MNHEY and SMNVEV (reference sequence). Trimming pared 0 bases from V and 1 base from J, leaving 6 bases between. The CDR3 is CASSLSVRNTEAFF. The CDR3 DNA sequence: TGTGCCAGCAGTTTATCAGTCCGGAACACTGAAGCTTTCTTT.

This clonotype was picked up a small number of times. V and J are TRBV4-2 and TRBJ1-5; D remains ambiguous. The V gene's germline CDR1 is LGHNA and CDR2 YNFKEQ. V dropped 0 bases and J dropped 6 bases, with 6 bases sitting between them. The CDR3 has 13 amino acids. The CDR3 loop is CASSQDLGQPQHF. For the CDR3, the DNA is TGTGCCAGCAGCCAAGATCTGGGTCAGCCCCAGCATTTT.

On this clonotype itself: Its ends do not fully match the called genes, so a read error is possible. The chain employs TRBV11-2 and TRBJ2-2, with D perhaps matching TRBD1 (5 bases). The germline V gene encodes CDR1 SGHAT and CDR2 FQNNGV. CDR3 length: 16 amino acids. The CDR3 nucleotides are TGTGCCAGCAGCCCGGCGGCAGGGATGAACTCCGGGGAGCTGTTTTTT. This sequence encodes CASSPAAGMNSGELFF.

This clonotype was picked up many times. V gene TRBV7-2 combines with J gene TRBJ2-7, with D possibly being TRBD1 (6 bases). The CDR3 is 11 residues long. Trimming shortened V by 6 bases and J by 6 bases, and 9 bases separated the two germline ends. CDR1 and CDR2 from the germline V gene are SGHTA and FQGNSA. The CDR3 protein is CASRRDTEQYF. DNA of the CDR3: TGTGCCAGCAGACGGGACACCGAGCAGTACTTC.

V gene TRBV12-3 or TRBV12-4 combines with J gene TRBJ1-3; the match to TRBD1 covers 7 bases. The J segment lost 8 bases and the V segment lost 6 bases, leaving 7 bases of the junction unmatched. The CDR3 is 13 residues long. The CDR3: CASRDYRGDTIYF. The CDR3 DNA reads TGTGCCAGCAGAGATTACAGGGGAGACACCATATATTTT.

This clonotype was seen ten or more times. V and J are TRBV7-2 and TRBJ2-5; 7 nucleotides match TRBD2. The length of the CDR3 is 16 residues. From germline, CDR1 is SGHTA and CDR2 FQGNSA. Losses at the gene ends were 2 bases for V and 3 bases for J; bases not matched to a gene: 9. In DNA form, the CDR3 reads TGTGCCAGCAGCTTAATTGGGGGGGTTGTCAAAGAGACCCAGTACTTC. Protein product: CASSLIGGVVKETQYF.

This clonotype occurred many times. The rearrangement uses TRBV5-1 and TRBJ2-7; TRBD1 aligns across 7 bases. The CDR3 has 14 residues. V shed 3 bases, J shed 2 bases, and the junction held 5 bases outside the gene matches. CDR1 SGHRS and CDR2 YFSETQ come from the germline V gene. In DNA form, the CDR3 reads TGCGCCAGCAGCTCACAGGGGAGCCCCTACGAGCAGTACTTC. Its translation: CASSSQGSPYEQYF.

This rearrangement joins TRBV5-1 to TRBJ2-5, with TRBD1 matching 12 bases. The CDR3 is 15 amino acids. The germline CDR1 and CDR2 sequences are SGHRS and YFSETQ. With V trimmed by 4 bases and J by 4 bases, 5 bases remained unmatched. CDR3 bases: TGCGCCAGCAGCGACCGGGACAGGGGGCGAGAGACCCAGTACTTC. It is translated as CASSDRDRGRETQYF.

This sequence joins TRBV5-1 and TRBJ2-7, with D tentatively TRBD1 or TRBD2 (6 bases each). Trimming shortened V by 10 bases and J by 0 bases, and 20 bases separated the two germline ends. Per germline, CDR1 SGHRS and CDR2 YFSETQ. The CDR3 has 15 residues. Here the CDR3 reads CASSKGGTTSYEQYF. The CDR3 coding sequence is TGCGCCTCTTCGAAGGGCGGGACAACCTCCTACGAGCAGTACTTC.

The rearrangement links TRBV29-1 to TRBJ2-7; D is uncertain. The CDR3 length is 13 residues. The V gene lost 5 bases and the J gene lost 3 bases, with 14 bases spanning the gap. Germline values: CDR1 SQVTM, CDR2 ANQGSEA. The CDR3 DNA sequence: TGCAGCGTTTCCTACACGGCGATCTACGAGCAGTACTTC. Protein: CSVSYTAIYEQYF.

The table lists this clonotype with many counts. The rearrangement joins TRBV20-1 to TRBJ2-7, with TRBD2 as a possible D gene (5 bases). Looked up from germline, CDR1 is DFQATT and CDR2 is SNEGSKA (reference sequence). V lost 1 base to trimming and J lost 0 bases, with 16 bases between them. The CDR3 is 16 amino acids. CDR3 in DNA: TGCAGTGCTAGAGCCAACGTTGGACGGGACTCCTACGAGCAGTACTTC. This codes for CSARANVGRDSYEQYF.

This clonotype was seen ten or more times. The chain joins TRBV12-3 or TRBV12-4 to TRBJ1-6; D perhaps matches TRBD1 (5 bases). V was trimmed by 8 bases and J by 10 bases, leaving 15 bases between them. There are 13 residues in the CDR3. The chain's CDR3 is CASLPRGGSPLHF. The DNA for the CDR3 is TGTGCCAGCCTCCCAAGGGGCGGGTCACCCCTCCACTTT.

This clonotype was detected many times. The CDR3, as DNA: TGTGCCAGTAGTATCCCCCTGTCTCCCGCTGGTACTGAAGCTTTCTTT. Amino acids: CASSIPLSPAGTEAFF. The chain has TRBV19 and TRBJ1-1; D gene ambiguous. Looked up from germline, CDR1 is LNHDA and CDR2 is SQIVND (reference sequence). Trimming removed 3 bases from V and 5 bases from J, with 19 bases in between. There are 16 residues in the CDR3.

CDR3 amino acids: CASSFRGYDTEAFF. CDR3 bases: TGTGCCAGCAGCTTCCGGGGTTACGACACTGAAGCTTTCTTT. The rearrangement links TRBV7-3 to TRBJ1-1; D is undetermined. CDR3 length equals 14 residues. Trimming removed 3 bases at V and 3 bases at J, with 11 bases between. Germline V gives CDR1 SGHTA, CDR2 FQGTGA. Full variable domain (rest looked up from reference TRBV7-3 and TRBJ1-1): GAGVSQTPSNKVTEKGKYVELRCDPISGHTALYWYRQSLGQGPEFLIYFQGTGAADDSGLPNDRFFAVRPEGSVSTLKIQRTERGDSAVYLCASSFRGYDTEAFFGQGTRLTVV.

This clonotype was detected ten times or more. The chain links TRBV6-2 or TRBV6-3 to TRBJ1-2; TRBD1 is a possible D gene (6 bases). Deletions cut 6 bases from V and 8 bases from J, with 16 bases between. There are 13 residues in the CDR3. The germline gives CDR1 MNHEY, CDR2 SVGEGT. In DNA, the CDR3 is TGTGCCAGCAGACCAACAGGGAGTGGGGGCTACACCTTC. The encoded protein is CASRPTGSGGYTF.

This clonotype was observed at least ten times. The chain uses TRBV12-3 or TRBV12-4 and TRBJ2-2; weak D call: TRBD2 (6 bases). The V end lost 3 bases, the J end lost 1 base, and 9 bases lay between the germline ends. This CDR3 contains 15 residues. CDR3 in amino acids: CASSLVGGNTGELFF. DNA of the CDR3: TGTGCCAGCAGTTTGGTGGGGGGGAACACCGGGGAGCTGTTTTTT.

This clonotype was detected only a few times. The genes are TRBV6-1 and TRBJ1-5; D unresolved. CDR1 is MNHNS and CDR2 is SASEGT in the germline V gene. V was cut by 1 base and J by 4 bases, with 14 bases left in between. The CDR3 is 16 amino acids. The CDR3 spells CASSEEDFRSNQPQHF. The DNA for the CDR3 is TGTGCCAGCAGTGAAGAGGACTTTAGATCGAATCAGCCCCAGCATTTT.

This clonotype was picked up many times. V is TRBV7-9 and J is TRBJ2-5; D call uncertain. The CDR3 is made up of 16 amino acids. V lost 0 bases and J lost 2, with 13 bases in between. Germline CDR1 and CDR2: SEHNR and FQNEAQ (reference sequence). The CDR3, as DNA: TGTGCCAGCAGCTTAGCGCATTCCGGCTGGCAAGAGACCCAGTACTTC. Protein product: CASSLAHSGWQETQYF.

This clonotype was detected only a few times. This chain connects TRBV5-8 to TRBJ1-6; 8 bases map to TRBD1. The CDR3 totals 18 residues. Germline V CDR1 and CDR2: SGHTS, YDEGEE. Trimming removed 4 bases from V and 1 base from J; junction bases left unmatched: 10. CDR3 sequence reads: CASSGRQGSRSYNSPLHF. The CDR3 bases are TGTGCCAGCAGCGGGAGACAGGGGTCTAGATCCTATAATTCACCCCTCCACTTT.

This clonotype appeared many times. The rearrangement links TRBV2 to TRBJ1-5; 7 bases agree with TRBD1. The ends lost 7 bases at V and 4 bases at J; junction bases unmatched: 10. The CDR3 covers 15 residues. CDR1 is SNHLY, CDR2 FYNNEI, per germline. The CDR3 loop is CASMGVRDRNQPQHF. DNA for the CDR3: TGTGCCAGCATGGGGGTGCGGGACAGAAATCAGCCCCAGCATTTT.